This TCR beta chain was captured in a study of blood T cell repertoires in COVID-19. The overall study: The United States, Italy and Spain were the sources of the acute and convalescent COVID-19 samples. PBMCs, B-cell-depleted T cells, or T cells were the source of the cDNA or gDNA that made up the material.

The CDR3 is made up of 14 amino acids. In germline, CDR1 is MGHRA, CDR2 YSYEKL. V lost 4 bases, J lost 2 bases, and 9 bases lay in between. The authors' processing: How many nucleated cells were present was estimated from reference gene primer amplification. Measured with immunoSEQ multiplex PCR; TCRdb has only the in-frame clones, and not every one. V, J and clone size are those of that table, while D and trimming were read from the DNA. The sample has 150,000 to 200,000 clones, roughly 80% seen once; the top ten hold around 13%. The clonotype was recovered from a woman older than 75 with acute or convalescent COVID-19. The sample consisted of peripheral blood. The V and J genes are TRBV4-1 and TRBJ2-1; D gene uncertain. The CDR3, as DNA: TGCGCCAGCAGCCCCGTAGATCCCTACAATGAGCAGTTCTTC. The encoded protein is CASSPVDPYNEQFF.